What follows are 11 T cell receptor beta chains derived from one specimen sequenced in a study of T cell repertoires in cytomegalovirus infection. One entry per CDR3 protein, called by TCRdb with MiXCR from the reads. The data hold 450,000 to 600,000 distinct CDR3 sequences, with approximately 10% observed a single time. The sample comprised PBMCs. The receptors here all came from a human donor in good health (CMV status not recorded). Some clones in this sample may be carry-over from other donors' samples.

At least ten counts were recorded for this clonotype. The chain has TRBV19 and TRBJ2-1; 13 bases agree with TRBD2. CDR1 and CDR2 from the germline V gene are LNHDA and SQIVND (reference sequence). The CDR3 totals 16 residues. The J segment lost 13 bases and the V segment lost 8 bases, leaving 17 bases of the junction unmatched. DNA of the CDR3: TGTGCCAGTGCTAGCCCTGGACTAGCGGGGGCCCCCGCTCAGTTCTTC. This sequence encodes CASASPGLAGAPAQFF.

This clonotype was recorded at least ten times. This sequence joins TRBV7-9 and TRBJ2-4, with TRBD1 matching 8 bases. After removal of 8 bases from V and 6 bases from J, the junction contained 9 bases not matched to a gene. The CDR3 is made up of 14 amino acids. CDR1 SEHNR and CDR2 FQNEAQ come from the germline V gene (reference sequence). CDR3 sequence: CASQPPGQGNIQYF. The CDR3 DNA follows: TGTGCCAGCCAGCCTCCCGGACAGGGAAACATTCAGTACTTC.

This clonotype was detected ten times or more. V usage is TRBV12-3 or TRBV12-4 and J usage is TRBJ2-7; 7 nucleotides agree with TRBD1. J was trimmed by 11 bases and V by 5 bases; bases with no gene match: 9. The CDR3 length is 12 residues. The CDR3 here is CASSPSDRAKYF. The CDR3 region has the DNA TGTGCCAGCAGTCCGAGTGACAGGGCCAAGTACTTC.

This clonotype was picked up a small number of times. The rearrangement links TRBV19 to TRBJ1-1; no firm D call. Germline V CDR1 and CDR2: LNHDA, SQIVND (reference sequence). This CDR3 spans 13 amino acids. Trimming took 0 bases from V and 11 from J, leaving 13 bases between them. The DNA of the CDR3 is TGTGCCAGTAGTATAGAAAGCCGGATGGAGGCTTTCTTT. It is translated as CASSIESRMEAFF. Full variable domain (remainder filled in from reference TRBV19 and TRBJ1-1): DGGITQSPKYLFRKEGQNVTLSCEQNLNHDAMYWYRQDPGQGLRLIYYSQIVNDFQKGDIAEGYSVSREKKESFPLTVTSAQKNPTAFYLCASSIESRMEAFFGQGTRLTVV.

This clonotype was seen many times. CDR3 sequence reads: CASSQVAGPDSPLHF. CDR3 sequence (DNA): TGTGCCAGCAGCCAAGTTGCGGGACCTGATTCACCCCTCCACTTT. The chain joins TRBV4-2 to TRBJ1-6, with D possibly TRBD1 on 5 matching bases. This CDR3 is 15 amino acids long. Per the germline V gene, CDR1 is LGHNA and CDR2 is YNFKEQ. The V and J ends lost 1 base and 8 bases respectively, with 12 bases between them.

This clonotype was observed many times. This chain links TRBV11-2 with TRBJ1-2; 7 bases agree with TRBD1. Losses at the gene ends were 7 bases for V and 6 bases for J; bases not matched to a gene: 8. The length of the CDR3 is 13 residues. Germline-derived CDR1 and CDR2 are SGHAT and FQNNGV. CDR3 DNA: TGTGCCAGCACCCCCAGGGGGTGGGATGGCTACACCTTC. Translated: CASTPRGWDGYTF.

There are many counts of this clonotype. In DNA form, the CDR3 reads TGTGCCAGCAGCGAACGGAGCCGGGGCTACACCTTC. Translated: CASSERSRGYTF. The chain joins TRBV3-1 to TRBJ1-2, with unresolved D. This CDR3 contains 12 residues. Between the trimmed V and J ends, which lost 5 bases and 8 bases, there was a span of 12 bases. Germline lookup yields CDR1 LGHDT and CDR2 YNNKEL (reference sequence).

This clonotype was seen only a few times. The chain joins TRBV23-1 to TRBJ1-2, with D hard to call. TRBV23-1 is labeled an ORF, and its function is uncertain. The CDR3 spans 14 residues. With 7 bases removed from V and 8 bases from J, the gap between germline ends came to 20 bases. The CDR3 reads CASIGGRPPWGYTF. CDR3 coding DNA: TGCGCCAGCATCGGCGGCAGGCCACCTTGGGGCTACACCTTC.

This clonotype appeared many times. V and J are TRBV6-1 and TRBJ2-4; D unclear. The germline V gene encodes CDR1 MNHNS and CDR2 SASEGT. V shed 8 bases and J shed 3 bases, with 8 bases lying between them. The CDR3 has 12 amino acids. CDR3 coding DNA: TGTGCCAGCGGGGTTGACAAAAACATTCAGTACTTC. It yields the protein CASGVDKNIQYF.

At least ten counts were recorded for this clonotype. The rearrangement links TRBV2 to TRBJ2-5, with D tentatively TRBD2 (5 bases). Germline V gene sequence: CDR1 SNHLY, CDR2 FYNNEI. The CDR3 has 12 amino acids. V was pared by 7 bases and J by 5 bases, with 11 bases between. The CDR3: CASIWGVETQYF. The CDR3 DNA follows: TGTGCCAGCATCTGGGGAGTTGAGACCCAGTACTTC.

In DNA, the CDR3 is TGTGCCAGCAGTAAAATTAGGACAGAAGGCTACACCTTC. This codes for CASSKIRTEGYTF. The gene calls are TRBV12-3 or TRBV12-4 and TRBJ1-2; a possible D gene is TRBD1 (6 bases). V was clipped by 5 bases and J by 8 bases, with 15 bases between them. The CDR3 length is 13 residues.